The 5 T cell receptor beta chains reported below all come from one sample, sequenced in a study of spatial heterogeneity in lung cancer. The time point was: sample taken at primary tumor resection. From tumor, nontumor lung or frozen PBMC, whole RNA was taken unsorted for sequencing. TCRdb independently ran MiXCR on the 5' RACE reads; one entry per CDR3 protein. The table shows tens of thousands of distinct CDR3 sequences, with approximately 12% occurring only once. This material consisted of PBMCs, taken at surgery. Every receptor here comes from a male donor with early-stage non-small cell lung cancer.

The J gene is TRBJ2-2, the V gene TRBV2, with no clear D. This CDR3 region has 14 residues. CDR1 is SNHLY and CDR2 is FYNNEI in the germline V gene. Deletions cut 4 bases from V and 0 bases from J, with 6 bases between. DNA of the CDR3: TGTGCCAGCAGTGGAAGGGCGAACACCGGGGAGCTGTTTTTT. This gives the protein CASSGRANTGELFF.

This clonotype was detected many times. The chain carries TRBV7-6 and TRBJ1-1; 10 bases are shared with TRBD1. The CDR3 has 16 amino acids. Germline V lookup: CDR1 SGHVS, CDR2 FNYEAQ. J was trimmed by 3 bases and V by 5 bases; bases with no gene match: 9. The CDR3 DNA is TGTGCCAGCAGCCTACGAAGACAGGGGGCGGACACTGAAGCTTTCTTT. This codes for CASSLRRQGADTEAFF.

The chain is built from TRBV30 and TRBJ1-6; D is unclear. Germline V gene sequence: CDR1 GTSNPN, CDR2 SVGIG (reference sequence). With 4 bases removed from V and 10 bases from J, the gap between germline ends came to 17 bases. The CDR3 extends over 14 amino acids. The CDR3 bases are TGTGCCTGGAATAAAAGACGGTCTACCTCACCCCTCCACTTT. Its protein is CAWNKRRSTSPLHF.

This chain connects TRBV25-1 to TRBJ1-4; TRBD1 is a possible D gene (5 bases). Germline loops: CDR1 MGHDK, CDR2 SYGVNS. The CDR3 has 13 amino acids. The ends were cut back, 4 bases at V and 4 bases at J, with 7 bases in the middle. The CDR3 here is CASSVDSNEKLFF. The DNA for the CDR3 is TGTGCCAGCAGTGTAGACAGTAATGAAAAACTGTTTTTT.

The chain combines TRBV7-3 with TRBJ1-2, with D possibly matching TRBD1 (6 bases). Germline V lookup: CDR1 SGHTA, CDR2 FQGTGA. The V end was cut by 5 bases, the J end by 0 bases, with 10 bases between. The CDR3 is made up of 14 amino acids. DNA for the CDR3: TGTGCCAGCAGCCACGGGACACCTAACTATGGCTACACCTTC. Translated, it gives CASSHGTPNYGYTF.